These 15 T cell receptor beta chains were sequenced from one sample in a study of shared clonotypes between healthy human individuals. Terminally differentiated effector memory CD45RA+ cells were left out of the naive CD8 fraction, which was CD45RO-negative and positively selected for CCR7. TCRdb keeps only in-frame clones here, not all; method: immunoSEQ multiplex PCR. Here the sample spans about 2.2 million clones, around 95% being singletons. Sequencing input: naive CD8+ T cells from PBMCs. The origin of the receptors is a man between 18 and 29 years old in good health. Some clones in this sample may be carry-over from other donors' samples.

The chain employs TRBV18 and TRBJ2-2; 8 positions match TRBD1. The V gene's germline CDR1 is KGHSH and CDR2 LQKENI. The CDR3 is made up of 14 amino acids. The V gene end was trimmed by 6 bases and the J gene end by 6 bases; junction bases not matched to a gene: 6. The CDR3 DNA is TGTGCCAGCTCCACCGGGACAGGCCCCGGGGAGCTGTTTTTT. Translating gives CASSTGTGPGELFF.

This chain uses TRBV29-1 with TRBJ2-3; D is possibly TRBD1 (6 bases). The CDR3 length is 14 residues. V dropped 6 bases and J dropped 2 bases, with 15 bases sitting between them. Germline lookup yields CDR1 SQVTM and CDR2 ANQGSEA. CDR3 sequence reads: CSVLGDTTTDTQYF. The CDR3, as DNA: TGCAGCGTACTTGGGGACACGACCACAGATACGCAGTATTTT.

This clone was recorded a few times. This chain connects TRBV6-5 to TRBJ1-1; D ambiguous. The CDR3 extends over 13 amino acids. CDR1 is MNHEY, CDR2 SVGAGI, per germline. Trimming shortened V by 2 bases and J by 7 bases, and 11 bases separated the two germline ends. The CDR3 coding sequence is TGTGCCAGCAGTTACGGAGAGGATGGTGAAGCTTTCTTT. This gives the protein CASSYGEDGEAFF.

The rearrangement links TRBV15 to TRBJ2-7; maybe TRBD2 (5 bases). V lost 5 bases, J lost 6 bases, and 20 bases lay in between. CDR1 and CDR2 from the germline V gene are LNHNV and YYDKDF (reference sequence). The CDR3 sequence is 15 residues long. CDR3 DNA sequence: TGTGCCACCAGCTCAACTCCCGGGCCCGGAGGCGAGCAGTACTTC. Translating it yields CATSSTPGPGGEQYF.

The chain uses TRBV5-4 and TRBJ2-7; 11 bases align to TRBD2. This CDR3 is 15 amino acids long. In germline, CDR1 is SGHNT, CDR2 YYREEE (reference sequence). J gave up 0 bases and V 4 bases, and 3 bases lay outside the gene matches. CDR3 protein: CASSGGLAGSYEQYF. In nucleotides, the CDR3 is TGTGCCAGCAGCGGCGGACTAGCGGGCTCCTACGAGCAGTACTTC.

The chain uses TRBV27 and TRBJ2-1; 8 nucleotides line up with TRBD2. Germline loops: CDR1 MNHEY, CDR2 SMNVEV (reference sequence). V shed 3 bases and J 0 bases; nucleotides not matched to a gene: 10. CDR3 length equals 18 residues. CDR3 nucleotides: TGTGCCAGCAGTTTGCAGACTAGCGAGAGAAGCTCCTACAATGAGCAGTTCTTC. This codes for CASSLQTSERSSYNEQFF.

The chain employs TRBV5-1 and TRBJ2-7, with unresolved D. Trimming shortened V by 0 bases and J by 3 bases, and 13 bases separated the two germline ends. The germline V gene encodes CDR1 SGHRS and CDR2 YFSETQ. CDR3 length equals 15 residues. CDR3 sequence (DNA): TGCGCCAGCAGCTTGGATCTAGATGGACGCTACGAGCAGTACTTC. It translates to CASSLDLDGRYEQYF.

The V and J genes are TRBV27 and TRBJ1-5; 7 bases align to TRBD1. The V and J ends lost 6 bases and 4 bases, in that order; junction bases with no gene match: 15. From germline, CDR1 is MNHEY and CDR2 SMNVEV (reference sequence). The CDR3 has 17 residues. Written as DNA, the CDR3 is TGTGCCAGCAGCAAAGAGTGGCCAGGGGGTGGTAATCAGCCCCAGCATTTT. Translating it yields CASSKEWPGGGNQPQHF.

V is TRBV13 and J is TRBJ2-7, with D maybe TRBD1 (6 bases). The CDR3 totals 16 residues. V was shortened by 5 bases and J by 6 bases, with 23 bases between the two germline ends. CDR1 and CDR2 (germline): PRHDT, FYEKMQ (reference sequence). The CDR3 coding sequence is TGTGCCAGCAGCCTCGCCGCTACCTCAGGGGTCGGCGAGCAGTACTTC. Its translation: CASSLAATSGVGEQYF.

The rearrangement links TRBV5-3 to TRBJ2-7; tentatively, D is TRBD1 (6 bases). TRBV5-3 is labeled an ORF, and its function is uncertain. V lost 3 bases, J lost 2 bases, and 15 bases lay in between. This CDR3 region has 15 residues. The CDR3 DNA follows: TGTGCCAGAAGCTGGACAGAGCGACTTACCTACGAGCAGTACTTC. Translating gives CARSWTERLTYEQYF.

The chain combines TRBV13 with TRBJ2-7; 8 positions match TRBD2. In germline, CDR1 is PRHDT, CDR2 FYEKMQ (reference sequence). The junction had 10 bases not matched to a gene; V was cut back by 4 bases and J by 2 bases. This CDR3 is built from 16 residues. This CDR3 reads CASSSAGGDSPYEQYF. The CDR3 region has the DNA TGTGCCAGCAGCTCCGCCGGGGGGGATTCACCCTACGAGCAGTACTTC.

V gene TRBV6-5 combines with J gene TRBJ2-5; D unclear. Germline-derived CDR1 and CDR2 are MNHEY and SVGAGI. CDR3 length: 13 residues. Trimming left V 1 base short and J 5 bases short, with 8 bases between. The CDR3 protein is CASSYLGSETQYF. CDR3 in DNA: TGTGCCAGCAGTTACTTAGGATCGGAGACCCAGTACTTC.

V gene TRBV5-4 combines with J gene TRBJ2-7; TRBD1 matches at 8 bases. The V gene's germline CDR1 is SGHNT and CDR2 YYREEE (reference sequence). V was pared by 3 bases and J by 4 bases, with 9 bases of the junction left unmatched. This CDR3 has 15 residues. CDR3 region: CASSSWGTGLYEQYF. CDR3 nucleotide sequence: TGTGCCAGCAGCTCGTGGGGGACAGGACTATACGAGCAGTACTTC. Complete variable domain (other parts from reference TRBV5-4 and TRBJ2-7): ETGVTQSPTHLIKTRGQQVTLRCSSQSGHNTVSWYQQALGQGPQFIFQYYREEENGRGNFPPRFSGLQFPNYSSELNVNALELDDSALYLCASSSWGTGLYEQYFGPGTRLTVT.

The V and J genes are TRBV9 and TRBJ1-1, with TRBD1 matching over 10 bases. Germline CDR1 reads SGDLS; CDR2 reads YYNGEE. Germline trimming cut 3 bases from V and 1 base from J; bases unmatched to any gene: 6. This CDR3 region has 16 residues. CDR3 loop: CASSAGQGPGNTEAFF. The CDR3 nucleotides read TGTGCCAGCAGCGCGGGACAGGGGCCAGGGAACACTGAAGCTTTCTTT.

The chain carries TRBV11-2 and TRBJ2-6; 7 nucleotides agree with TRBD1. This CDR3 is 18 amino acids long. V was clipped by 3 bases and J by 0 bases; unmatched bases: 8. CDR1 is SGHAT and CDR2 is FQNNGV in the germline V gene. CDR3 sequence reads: CASSFKTGFGSGANVLTF. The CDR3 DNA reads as TGTGCCAGCAGCTTTAAGACAGGGTTCGGCTCTGGGGCCAACGTCCTGACTTTC.